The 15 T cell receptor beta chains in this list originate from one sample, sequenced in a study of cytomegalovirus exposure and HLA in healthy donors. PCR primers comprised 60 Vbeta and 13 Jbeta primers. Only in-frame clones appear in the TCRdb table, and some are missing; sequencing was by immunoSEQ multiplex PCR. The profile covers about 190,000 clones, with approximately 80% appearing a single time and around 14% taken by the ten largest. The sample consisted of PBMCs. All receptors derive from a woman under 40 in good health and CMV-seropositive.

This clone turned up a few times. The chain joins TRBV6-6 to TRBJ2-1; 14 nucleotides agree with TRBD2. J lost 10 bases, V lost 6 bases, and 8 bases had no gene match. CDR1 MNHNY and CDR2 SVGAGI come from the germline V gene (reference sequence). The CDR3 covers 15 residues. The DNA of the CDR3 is TGTGCCAGCAGCTCCGGGACTAGCGGGAGTGGCGAGCAGTTCTTC. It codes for CASSSGTSGSGEQFF.

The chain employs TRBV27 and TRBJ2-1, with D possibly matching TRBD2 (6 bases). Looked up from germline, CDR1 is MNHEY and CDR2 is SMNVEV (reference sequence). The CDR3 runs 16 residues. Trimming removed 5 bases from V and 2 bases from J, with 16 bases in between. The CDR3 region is CASSPMLTGAYNEQFF. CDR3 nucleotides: TGTGCCAGCAGTCCCATGTTAACGGGAGCCTACAATGAGCAGTTCTTC.

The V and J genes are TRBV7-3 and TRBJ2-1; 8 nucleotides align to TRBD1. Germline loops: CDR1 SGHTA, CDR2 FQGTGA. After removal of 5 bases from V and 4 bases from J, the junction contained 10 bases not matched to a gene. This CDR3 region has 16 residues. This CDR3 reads CASSPMGDRLYNEQFF. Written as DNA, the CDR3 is TGTGCCAGCAGCCCTATGGGGGACAGGTTATACAATGAGCAGTTCTTC.

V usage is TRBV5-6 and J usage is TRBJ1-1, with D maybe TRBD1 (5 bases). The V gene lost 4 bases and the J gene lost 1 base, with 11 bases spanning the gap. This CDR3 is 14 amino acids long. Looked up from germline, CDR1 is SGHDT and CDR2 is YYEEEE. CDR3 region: CASSLGAGNTEAFF. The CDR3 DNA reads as TGTGCCAGCAGCCTAGGGGCAGGGAACACTGAAGCTTTCTTT. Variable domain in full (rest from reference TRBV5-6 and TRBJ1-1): DAGVTQSPTHLIKTRGQQVTLRCSPKSGHDTVSWYQQALGQGPQFIFQYYEEEERQRGNFPDRFSGHQFPNYSSELNVNALLLGDSALYLCASSLGAGNTEAFFGQGTRLTVV.

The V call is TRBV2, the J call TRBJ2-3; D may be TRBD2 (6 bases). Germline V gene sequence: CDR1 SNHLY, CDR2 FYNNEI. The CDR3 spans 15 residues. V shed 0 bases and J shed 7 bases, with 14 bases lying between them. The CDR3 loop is CASSEALGGTHTQYF. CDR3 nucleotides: TGTGCCAGCAGTGAAGCGCTGGGAGGCACCCATACGCAGTATTTT.

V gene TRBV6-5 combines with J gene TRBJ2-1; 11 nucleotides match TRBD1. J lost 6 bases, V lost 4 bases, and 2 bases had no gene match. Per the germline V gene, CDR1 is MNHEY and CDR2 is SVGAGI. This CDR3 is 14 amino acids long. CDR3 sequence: CASSWGQGGNEQFF. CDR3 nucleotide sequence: TGTGCCAGCAGTTGGGGACAGGGGGGCAATGAGCAGTTCTTC.

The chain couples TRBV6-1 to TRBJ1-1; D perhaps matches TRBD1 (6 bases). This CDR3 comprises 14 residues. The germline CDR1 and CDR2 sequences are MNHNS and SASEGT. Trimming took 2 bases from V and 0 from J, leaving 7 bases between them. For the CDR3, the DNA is TGTGCCAGCAGTGAACGGGACATGAACACTGAAGCTTTCTTT. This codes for CASSERDMNTEAFF.

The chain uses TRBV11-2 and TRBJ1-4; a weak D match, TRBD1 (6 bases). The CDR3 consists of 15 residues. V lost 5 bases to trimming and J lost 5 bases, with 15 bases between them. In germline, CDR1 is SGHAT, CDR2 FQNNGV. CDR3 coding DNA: TGTGCCAGCAGCCTACAGGGCTACAACAATGAAAAACTGTTTTTT. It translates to CASSLQGYNNEKLFF.

Here the CDR3 reads CASRGIVRGALRTGELFF. The CDR3 region has the DNA TGTGCCAGCCGGGGGATCGTGCGGGGGGCCCTTAGGACCGGGGAGCTGTTTTTT. The J gene is TRBJ2-2, the V gene TRBV11-2; 8 bases line up with TRBD2. Germline-derived CDR1 and CDR2 are SGHAT and FQNNGV. The CDR3 totals 18 residues. V lost 8 bases to trimming and J lost 5 bases; unmatched junction nucleotides: 19.

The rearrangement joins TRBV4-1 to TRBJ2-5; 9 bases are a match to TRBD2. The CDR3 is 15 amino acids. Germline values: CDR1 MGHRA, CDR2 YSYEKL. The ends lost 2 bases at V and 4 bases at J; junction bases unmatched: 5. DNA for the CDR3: TGCGCCAGCAGCCAAATCGCTAGCGGGACAGAGACCCAGTACTTC. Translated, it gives CASSQIASGTETQYF.

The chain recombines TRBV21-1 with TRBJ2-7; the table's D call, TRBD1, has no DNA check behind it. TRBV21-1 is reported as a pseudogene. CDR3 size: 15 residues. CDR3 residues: CASSKGGGQDYEQYF. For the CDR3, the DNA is TGTGCCAGCAGCAAGGGCGGCGGACAAGACTACGAGCAGTACTTC.

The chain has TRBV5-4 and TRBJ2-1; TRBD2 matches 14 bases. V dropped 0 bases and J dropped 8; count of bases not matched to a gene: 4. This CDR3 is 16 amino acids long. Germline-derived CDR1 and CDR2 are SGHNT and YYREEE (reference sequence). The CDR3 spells CASSLVPGLAGDEQFF. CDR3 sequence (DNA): TGTGCCAGCAGCTTGGTACCGGGACTAGCGGGGGATGAGCAGTTCTTC.

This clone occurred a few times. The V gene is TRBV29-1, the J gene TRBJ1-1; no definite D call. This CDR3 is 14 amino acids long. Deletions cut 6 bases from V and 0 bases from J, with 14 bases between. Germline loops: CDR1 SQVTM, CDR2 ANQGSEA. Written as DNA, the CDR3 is TGCAGCGTGGCAGGTAATTTAATGAACACTGAAGCTTTCTTT. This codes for CSVAGNLMNTEAFF.

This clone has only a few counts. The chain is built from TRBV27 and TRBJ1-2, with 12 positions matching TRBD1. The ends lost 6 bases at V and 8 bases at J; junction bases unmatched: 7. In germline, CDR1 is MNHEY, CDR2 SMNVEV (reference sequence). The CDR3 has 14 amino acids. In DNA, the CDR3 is TGTGCCAGCAGGTCTACCGGGACAGGGGGCGGCTACACCTTC. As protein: CASRSTGTGGGYTF.

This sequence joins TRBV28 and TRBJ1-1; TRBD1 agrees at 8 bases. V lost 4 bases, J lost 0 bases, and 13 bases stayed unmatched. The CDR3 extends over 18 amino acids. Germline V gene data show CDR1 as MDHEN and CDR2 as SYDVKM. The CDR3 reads CASSSPLTGVEMNTEAFF. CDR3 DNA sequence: TGTGCCAGCAGTTCACCTCTGACAGGGGTTGAAATGAACACTGAAGCTTTCTTT. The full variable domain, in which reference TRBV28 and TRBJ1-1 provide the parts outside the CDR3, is DVKVTQSSRYLVKRTGEKVFLECVQDMDHENMFWYRQDPGLGLRLIYFSYDVKMKEKGDIPEGYSVSREKKERFSLILESASTNQTSMYLCASSSPLTGVEMNTEAFFGQGTRLTVV.